This T cell receptor beta chain was identified during a study of T cell responses to AZD1222 COVID-19 vaccine. Findings and limits, study-wide: The sample set comprised mostly white British donors with more females, and clonal diversity was possibly underestimated.

As concerns this clone: Its antigen is not known.

CDR3 size: 14 residues. The germline CDR1 and CDR2 sequences are SGHNT and YYREEE (reference sequence). V was cut by 4 bases and J by 2 bases, with 12 bases left in between. Profiling relied on immunoSEQ multiplex PCR, and the TCRdb table lists in-frame clones only, not all of them. The sample yields about 140,000 clones, about nine tenths seen once. This clonotype was obtained from an adult who received the AZD1222 COVID-19 vaccine. J is TRBJ1-1 and V is TRBV5-4; D remains unclear. The starting material was peripheral blood, obtained 28 days after the second AZD1222 dose. CDR3 amino acids: CASSMWAYNTEAFF. The CDR3 DNA reads as TGTGCCAGCAGCATGTGGGCATATAACACTGAAGCTTTCTTT.